A selection of T cell receptor beta chains follows, all from one sample in a study of OX40 agonist ivuxolimab in advanced cancers. TCRdb's copy holds only in-frame clones and misses some; the assay was immunoSEQ multiplex PCR. Here the sample spans some 85,000 clones, 87% being singletons. The sample consisted of CD4+ or CD8+ T cells sorted from blood, taken in a trial of the OX40 agonist ivuxolimab. The source is an adult with an advanced solid tumor such as melanoma, head and neck, liver or kidney cancer. Both conserved end residues are part of each CDR3. Fields, in order: J gene, V gene, D gene, CDR3 protein. A D gene is named only where the DNA matches it firmly.

j_gene: TRBJ2-1
v_gene: TRBV19
d_gene: TRBD2
CDR3aa: CASSRQIAGGSYNEQFF

j_gene: TRBJ1-3
v_gene: TRBV28
d_gene: .
CDR3aa: CASSGAGRKNTIYF

j_gene: TRBJ2-7
v_gene: TRBV5-1
d_gene: .
CDR3aa: CASSSGTLYEQYF

j_gene: TRBJ1-1
v_gene: TRBV7-2
d_gene: .
CDR3aa: CASSLFPNTEAFF

j_gene: TRBJ2-7
v_gene: TRBV27
d_gene: TRBD2
CDR3aa: CASRPTSGAPLGEQYF

j_gene: TRBJ2-7
v_gene: TRBV2
d_gene: TRBD2
CDR3aa: CASRETSGRFNEQYF

j_gene: TRBJ2-3
v_gene: TRBV19
d_gene: TRBD2
CDR3aa: CASSIQDVAGGRNTQYF

j_gene: TRBJ2-5
v_gene: TRBV10-3
d_gene: .
CDR3aa: CAISGDGTQYF

j_gene: TRBJ2-2
v_gene: TRBV7-3
d_gene: .
CDR3aa: CATARGPSTGELFF

j_gene: TRBJ1-5
v_gene: TRBV10-1
d_gene: .
CDR3aa: CASSGPGLQPQHF

j_gene: TRBJ1-3
v_gene: TRBV6-5
d_gene: .
CDR3aa: CASIPWESGNTIYF

j_gene: TRBJ2-1
v_gene: TRBV4-3
d_gene: .
CDR3aa: CASSQEGRPVYPHEQFF

j_gene: TRBJ2-3
v_gene: TRBV7-9
d_gene: .
CDR3aa: CASSLGGGGAGGTDTQYF

j_gene: TRBJ2-1
v_gene: TRBV15
d_gene: TRBD2
CDR3aa: CATRMWTSGRIGVKDEQFF

j_gene: TRBJ1-1
v_gene: TRBV10-3
d_gene: .
CDR3aa: CAILREQGTEAFF

j_gene: TRBJ2-1
v_gene: TRBV5-1
d_gene: .
CDR3aa: CASSKRTASSYNEQFF

j_gene: TRBJ2-5
v_gene: TRBV5-1
d_gene: .
CDR3aa: CASSLTGGGQETQYF

j_gene: TRBJ1-3
v_gene: TRBV6-5
d_gene: .
CDR3aa: CASSYSIWSDGNTIYF

j_gene: TRBJ2-7
v_gene: TRBV7-4
d_gene: TRBD2
CDR3aa: CASSQAGLAVSGKYF

j_gene: TRBJ2-1
v_gene: TRBV7-2
d_gene: TRBD2
CDR3aa: CASSSQGGRTHNEQFF

j_gene: TRBJ2-3
v_gene: TRBV19
d_gene: .
CDR3aa: CASSMRGTDTQYF

j_gene: TRBJ2-5
v_gene: TRBV5-6
d_gene: .
CDR3aa: CASSLEGWETQYF

j_gene: TRBJ2-7
v_gene: TRBV6-5
d_gene: TRBD2
CDR3aa: CASSTSGRAYEQYF

j_gene: TRBJ1-2
v_gene: TRBV5-1
d_gene: TRBD1
CDR3aa: CASSLEGQGNYGYTF

j_gene: TRBJ2-5
v_gene: TRBV4-1
d_gene: TRBD1
CDR3aa: CASSQRQGAIVSDIPRETQYF

j_gene: TRBJ1-1
v_gene: TRBV6-1
d_gene: .
CDR3aa: CASSEARQLGAFF

j_gene: TRBJ2-2
v_gene: TRBV11-3
d_gene: TRBD2
CDR3aa: CASSLGPGGPGTGELFF

j_gene: TRBJ2-7
v_gene: TRBV5-3
d_gene: .
CDR3aa: CARSSPYEQYF

j_gene: TRBJ2-1
v_gene: TRBV18
d_gene: .
CDR3aa: CASSPLAAVQNEQFF

j_gene: TRBJ2-2
v_gene: TRBV18
d_gene: TRBD1
CDR3aa: CASSPQAGGNTGELFF

j_gene: TRBJ2-7
v_gene: TRBV6-5
d_gene: TRBD1
CDR3aa: CASSRDRGYEQYF

j_gene: TRBJ1-4
v_gene: TRBV14
d_gene: .
CDR3aa: CASSQEGQVVEKLFF

j_gene: TRBJ1-1
v_gene: TRBV4-1
d_gene: .
CDR3aa: CASSQDINRLTLVTEAFF

j_gene: TRBJ1-5
v_gene: TRBV18
d_gene: TRBD1
CDR3aa: CASSPTDRVRPQHF

j_gene: TRBJ2-1
v_gene: TRBV11-2
d_gene: TRBD1
CDR3aa: CASRQDRGPYNEQFF

j_gene: TRBJ1-1
v_gene: TRBV2
d_gene: .
CDR3aa: CASSVFVGAFF

j_gene: TRBJ2-3
v_gene: TRBV27
d_gene: TRBD2
CDR3aa: CASSLGTSGISTDTQYF

j_gene: TRBJ2-5
v_gene: TRBV7-3
d_gene: .
CDR3aa: CASSRTLQETQYF

j_gene: TRBJ2-1
v_gene: TRBV7-2
d_gene: .
CDR3aa: CASSLAGGSSWEQFF

j_gene: TRBJ1-5
v_gene: TRBV19
d_gene: .
CDR3aa: CASSIAITNQPQHF

j_gene: TRBJ1-5
v_gene: TRBV5-1
d_gene: TRBD1
CDR3aa: CASSLSGQGYMAQHF

j_gene: TRBJ1-1
v_gene: TRBV9
d_gene: .
CDR3aa: CASSRDSPYTEAFF

j_gene: TRBJ2-3
v_gene: TRBV10-2
d_gene: .
CDR3aa: CASSVFSETDTQYF

j_gene: TRBJ1-1
v_gene: TRBV16
d_gene: .
CDR3aa: CASSQSGVFSTEAFF

j_gene: TRBJ2-3
v_gene: TRBV7-2
d_gene: TRBD2
CDR3aa: CASSPRLADSTDTQYF

j_gene: TRBJ2-3
v_gene: TRBV28
d_gene: TRBD2
CDR3aa: CASGLAGDLGAQYF

j_gene: TRBJ1-2
v_gene: TRBV7-2
d_gene: .
CDR3aa: CASSLAAGANYGYTF

j_gene: TRBJ2-7
v_gene: TRBV6-6
d_gene: .
CDR3aa: CASSTTGAYEQYF

j_gene: TRBJ2-7
v_gene: TRBV18
d_gene: .
CDR3aa: CASSAAVYEQYF

j_gene: TRBJ2-7
v_gene: TRBV11-2
d_gene: .
CDR3aa: CASSLARIDYEQYF

j_gene: TRBJ2-2
v_gene: TRBV11-3
d_gene: .
CDR3aa: CASSLDFGPLNTGELFF

j_gene: TRBJ2-7
v_gene: TRBV7-6
d_gene: TRBD2
CDR3aa: CASSSMELAGGSEQYF